Sequencing of this T cell receptor beta chain was carried out in a study of OX40 agonist ivuxolimab in advanced cancers. In the study overall: Age averaged around 59 years (range about 23 to 80), and roughly 82% were male. General study points: Clonal expansion by week 6 occurred in CD4+ and CD8+ blood T cells (at 0.1 to 3.0 mg/kg).

As concerns this clone: Its target is not known.

Assay used: immunoSEQ multiplex PCR; TCRdb lists only in-frame clones, some missing. The sample lists approximately 74,000 clones; about nine tenths were seen once. Germline V lookup: CDR1 PRHDT, CDR2 FYEKMQ (reference sequence). V shed 5 bases and J shed 1 base, with 14 bases lying between them. This CDR3 is 15 amino acids long. The V and J genes are TRBV13 and TRBJ1-1, with D tentatively TRBD1 (6 bases). The TCR comes from an adult with an advanced solid tumor such as melanoma, head and neck, liver or kidney cancer. The sample was CD4+ or CD8+ T cells sorted from blood, taken in a trial of the OX40 agonist ivuxolimab. CDR3 sequence reads: CASSTNPTGNTEAFF. For the CDR3, the DNA is TGTGCCAGCAGCACCAACCCGACAGGGAACACTGAAGCTTTCTTT.